Following are 3 T cell receptor beta chains from one sample sequenced in a study of shared clonotypes between healthy human individuals. Generated by immunoSEQ multiplex PCR, the TCRdb table keeps only in-frame clones and is missing some. The sample includes roughly 570,000 clones, 95% to 98% seen only once; the top ten take 0.3%. Naive CD8 isolation took CD45RO-negative cells positively selected for CCR7 and excluded terminally differentiated effector memory CD45RA+ cells. Sequences were obtained from naive CD8+ T cells sorted from blood. The receptors here all came from a man younger than 45 in good health.

The V gene is TRBV28, the J gene TRBJ2-7, with a possible D match to TRBD2 (6 bases). CDR3 size: 14 residues. Germline CDR1 reads MDHEN; CDR2 reads SYDVKM. Trimming took off 3 bases at V and 0 bases at J, with 9 bases between the two ends. The CDR3 DNA reads as TGTGCCAGCAGTTTCGACGGGAGCTCCTACGAGCAGTACTTC. Encoded protein: CASSFDGSSYEQYF.

The rearrangement joins TRBV5-1 to TRBJ2-2; D is uncertain. The CDR3 loop spans 13 amino acids. Germline CDR1 is SGHRS and CDR2 is YFSETQ. V was pared by 0 bases and J by 1 base, with 1 base between. CDR3 in DNA: TGCGCCAGCAGCTTGGGGAACACCGGGGAGCTGTTTTTT. This encodes CASSLGNTGELFF.

V usage is TRBV30 and J usage is TRBJ2-7; 10 bases fit TRBD2. V trimming: 7 bases; J trimming: 3 bases; junction bases outside the gene matches: 3. Germline CDR1 GTSNPN, CDR2 SVGIG (reference sequence). This CDR3 is 12 amino acids long. The CDR3 sequence is CAYSGRDYEQYF. In DNA form, the CDR3 reads TGTGCCTACAGCGGGAGGGACTACGAGCAGTACTTC.